This T cell receptor (beta chain) originates from a study of T cell repertoires in cytomegalovirus infection. Study summary: Peptides in the study included HLA-C-restricted and HLA-B-restricted CMV epitopes. Based on public TCR beta signatures, there were indications of CMV infection and of a matching HLA type. Notes on the study in general: There were HLA-C-restricted CMV-specific TCR beta clonotypes dominating the ex vivo response. Pooled public TCR beta family frequency picked out CMV carriers with the relevant HLA.

MiXCR, run by TCRdb on the reads, gives a single entry per CDR3 protein. The table includes over 100,000 distinct CDR3 sequences, 25% to 35% detected once. With regard to this clonotype: Its antigen is currently unknown.

Germline-derived CDR1 and CDR2 are SNHLY and FYNNEI. V was shortened by 6 bases and J by 4 bases, with 14 bases between the two germline ends. The CDR3 runs to 14 residues. The J gene is TRBJ2-3, the V gene TRBV2, with no clear D. The starting material was CD8+ T cells from cultured PBMCs, obtained from culture after CMV antigen stimulation. The source is a human donor in good health (CMV status not recorded). Some clones in this sample may be carry-over from other donors' samples. CDR3 in amino acids: CASRGPGPADTQYF. CDR3 nucleotide sequence: TGTGCCAGCAGGGGTCCCGGGCCGGCAGATACGCAGTATTTT.